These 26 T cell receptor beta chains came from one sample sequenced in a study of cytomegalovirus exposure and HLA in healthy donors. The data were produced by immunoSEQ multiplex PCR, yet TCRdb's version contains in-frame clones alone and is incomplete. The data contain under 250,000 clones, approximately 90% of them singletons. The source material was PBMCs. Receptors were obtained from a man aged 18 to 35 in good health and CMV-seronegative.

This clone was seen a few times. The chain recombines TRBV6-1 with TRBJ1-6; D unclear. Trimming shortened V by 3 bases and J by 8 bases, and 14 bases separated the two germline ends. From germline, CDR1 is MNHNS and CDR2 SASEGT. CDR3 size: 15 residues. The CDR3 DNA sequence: TGTGCCAGCAGTGATTCCGAGGGAAGCCATTCACCCCTCCACTTT. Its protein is CASSDSEGSHSPLHF.

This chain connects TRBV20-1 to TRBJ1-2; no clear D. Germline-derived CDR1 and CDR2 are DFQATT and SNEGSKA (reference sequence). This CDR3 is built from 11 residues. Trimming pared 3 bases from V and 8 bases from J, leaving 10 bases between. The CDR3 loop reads CSASKPSGYTF. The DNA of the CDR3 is TGCAGTGCTAGTAAGCCGTCCGGCTACACCTTC.

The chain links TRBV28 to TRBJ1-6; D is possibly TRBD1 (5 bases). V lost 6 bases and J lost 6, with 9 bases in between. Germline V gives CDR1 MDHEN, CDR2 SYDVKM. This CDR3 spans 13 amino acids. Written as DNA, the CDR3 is TGTGCCAGCAGGGTCCAGGGTAATTCACCCCTCCACTTT. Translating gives CASRVQGNSPLHF.

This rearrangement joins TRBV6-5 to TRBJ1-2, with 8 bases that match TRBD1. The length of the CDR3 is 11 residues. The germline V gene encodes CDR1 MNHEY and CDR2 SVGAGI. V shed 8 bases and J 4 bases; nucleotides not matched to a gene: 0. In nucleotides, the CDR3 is TGTGCCAGCGGGACAGGCTATGGCTACACCTTC. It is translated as CASGTGYGYTF.

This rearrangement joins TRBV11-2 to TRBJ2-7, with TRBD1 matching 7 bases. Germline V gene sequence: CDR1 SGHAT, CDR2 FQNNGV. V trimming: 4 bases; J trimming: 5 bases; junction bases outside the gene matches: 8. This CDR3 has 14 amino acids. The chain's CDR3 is CASSWTRGYHEQYF. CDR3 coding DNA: TGTGCCAGCAGCTGGACCAGGGGGTACCACGAGCAGTACTTC.

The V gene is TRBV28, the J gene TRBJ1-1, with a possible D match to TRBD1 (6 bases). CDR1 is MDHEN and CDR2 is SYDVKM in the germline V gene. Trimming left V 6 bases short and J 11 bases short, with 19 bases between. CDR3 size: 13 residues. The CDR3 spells CASRKFQTGTAFF. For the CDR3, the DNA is TGTGCCAGCAGAAAGTTCCAAACAGGGACGGCTTTCTTT.

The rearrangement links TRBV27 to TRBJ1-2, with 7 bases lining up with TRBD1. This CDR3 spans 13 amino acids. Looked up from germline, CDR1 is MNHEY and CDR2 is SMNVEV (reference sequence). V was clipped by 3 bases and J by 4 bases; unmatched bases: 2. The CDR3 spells CASSFRDSYGYTF. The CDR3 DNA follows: TGTGCCAGCAGTTTTCGGGACAGCTATGGCTACACCTTC.

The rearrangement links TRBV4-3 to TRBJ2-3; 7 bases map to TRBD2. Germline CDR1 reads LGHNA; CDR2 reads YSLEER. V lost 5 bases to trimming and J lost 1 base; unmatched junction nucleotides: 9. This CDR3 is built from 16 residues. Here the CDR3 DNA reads TGCGCCAGCAGCTTCCAGCGGGAAGGCGGCACAGATACGCAGTATTTT. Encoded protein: CASSFQREGGTDTQYF.

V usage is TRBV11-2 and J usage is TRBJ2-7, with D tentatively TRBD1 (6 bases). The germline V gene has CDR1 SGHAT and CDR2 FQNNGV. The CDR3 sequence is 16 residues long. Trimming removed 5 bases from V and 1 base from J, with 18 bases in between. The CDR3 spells CASSISNGTYSYEQYF. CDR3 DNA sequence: TGTGCCAGCAGCATTTCGAATGGGACATATTCCTACGAGCAGTACTTC. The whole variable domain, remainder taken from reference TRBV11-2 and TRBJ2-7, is EAGVAQSPRYKIIEKRQSVAFWCNPISGHATLYWYQQILGQGPKLLIQFQNNGVVDDSQLPKDRFSAERLKGVDSTLKIQPAKLEDSAVYLCASSISNGTYSYEQYFGPGTRLTVT.

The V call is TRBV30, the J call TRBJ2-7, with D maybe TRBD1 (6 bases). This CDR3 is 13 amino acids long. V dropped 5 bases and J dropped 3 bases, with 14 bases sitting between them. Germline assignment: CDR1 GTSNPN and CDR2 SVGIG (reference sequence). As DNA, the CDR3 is TGTGCCTGGGACATGGGGGCACACTACGAGCAGTACTTC. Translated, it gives CAWDMGAHYEQYF.

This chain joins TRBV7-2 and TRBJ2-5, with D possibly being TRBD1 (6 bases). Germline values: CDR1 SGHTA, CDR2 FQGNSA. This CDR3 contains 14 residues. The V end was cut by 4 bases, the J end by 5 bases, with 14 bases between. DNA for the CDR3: TGTGCCAGCAGCTCCTCCGGGACAAGGGAGACCCAGTACTTC. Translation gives CASSSSGTRETQYF.

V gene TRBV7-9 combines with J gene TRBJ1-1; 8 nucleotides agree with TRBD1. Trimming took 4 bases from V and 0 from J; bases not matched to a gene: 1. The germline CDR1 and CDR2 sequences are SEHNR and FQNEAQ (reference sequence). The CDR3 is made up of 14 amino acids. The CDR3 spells CASSWGQVNTEAFF. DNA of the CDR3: TGTGCCAGCAGCTGGGGACAGGTGAACACTGAAGCTTTCTTT.

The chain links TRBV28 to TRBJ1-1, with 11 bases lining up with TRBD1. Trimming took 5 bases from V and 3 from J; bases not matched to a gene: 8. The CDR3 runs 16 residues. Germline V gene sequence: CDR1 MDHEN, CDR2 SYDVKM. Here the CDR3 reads CASSPLGQGADTEAFF. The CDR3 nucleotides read TGTGCCAGCAGTCCTCTCGGACAGGGGGCCGACACTGAAGCTTTCTTT.

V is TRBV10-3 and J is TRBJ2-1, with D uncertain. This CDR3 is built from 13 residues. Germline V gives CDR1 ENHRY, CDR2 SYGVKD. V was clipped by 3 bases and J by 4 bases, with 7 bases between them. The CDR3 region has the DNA TGTGCCATCAGTGAAGACGGGTACAATGAGCAGTTCTTC. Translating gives CAISEDGYNEQFF.

CDR3 residues: CASSEARGQTGELFF. CDR3 in DNA: TGTGCCAGCAGTGAGGCCAGGGGGCAGACCGGGGAGCTGTTTTTT. The V and J genes are TRBV2 and TRBJ2-2; 8 nucleotides align to TRBD1. V lost 3 bases, J lost 5 bases, and 5 bases stayed unmatched. The germline gives CDR1 SNHLY, CDR2 FYNNEI. The CDR3 runs 15 residues. The variable domain in full, with the rest retrieved from reference TRBV2 and TRBJ2-2, is EPEVTQTPSHQVTQMGQEVILRCVPISNHLYFYWYRQILGQKVEFLVSFYNNEISEKSEIFDDQFSVERPDGSNFTLKIRSTKLEDSAMYFCASSEARGQTGELFFGEGSRLTVL.

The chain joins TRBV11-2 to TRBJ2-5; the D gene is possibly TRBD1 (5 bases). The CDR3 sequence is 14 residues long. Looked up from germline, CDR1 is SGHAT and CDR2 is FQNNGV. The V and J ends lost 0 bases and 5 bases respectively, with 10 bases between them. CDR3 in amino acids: CASSLERHRETQYF. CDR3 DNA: TGTGCCAGCAGCTTAGAACGTCACAGGGAGACCCAGTACTTC.

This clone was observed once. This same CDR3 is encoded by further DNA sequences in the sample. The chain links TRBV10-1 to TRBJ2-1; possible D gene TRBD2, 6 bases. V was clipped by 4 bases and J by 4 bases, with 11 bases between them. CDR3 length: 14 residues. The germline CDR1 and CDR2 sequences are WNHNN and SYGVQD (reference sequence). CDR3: CASSGGRGYNEQFF. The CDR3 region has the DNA TGCGCCAGCAGTGGGGGTCGGGGGTACAATGAGCAGTTCTTC.

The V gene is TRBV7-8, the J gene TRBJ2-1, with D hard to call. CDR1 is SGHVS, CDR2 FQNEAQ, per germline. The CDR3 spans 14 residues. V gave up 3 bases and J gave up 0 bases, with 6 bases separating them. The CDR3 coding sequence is TGTGCCAGCAGCTTGCCGAGCTCCTACAATGAGCAGTTCTTC. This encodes CASSLPSSYNEQFF. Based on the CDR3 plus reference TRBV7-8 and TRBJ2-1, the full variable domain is GAGVSQSPRYKVAKRGQDVALRCDPISGHVSLFWYQQALGQGPEFLTYFQNEAQLDKSGLPSDRFFAERPEGSVSTLKIQRTQQEDSAVYLCASSLPSSYNEQFFGPGTRLTVL.

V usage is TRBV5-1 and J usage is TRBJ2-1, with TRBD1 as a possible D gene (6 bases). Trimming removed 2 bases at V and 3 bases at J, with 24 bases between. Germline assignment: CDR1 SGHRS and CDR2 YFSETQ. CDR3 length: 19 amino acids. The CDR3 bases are TGCGCCAGCAGCTTAAGGCGGACAGAGAGACCAATTTTCTACAATGAGCAGTTCTTC. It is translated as CASSLRRTERPIFYNEQFF.

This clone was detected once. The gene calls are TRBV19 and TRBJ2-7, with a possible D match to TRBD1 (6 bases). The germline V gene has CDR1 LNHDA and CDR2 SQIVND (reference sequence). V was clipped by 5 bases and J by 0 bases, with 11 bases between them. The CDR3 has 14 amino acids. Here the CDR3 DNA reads TGTGCCAGTAGTTTACGGGGACACTCCTACGAGCAGTACTTC. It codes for CASSLRGHSYEQYF.

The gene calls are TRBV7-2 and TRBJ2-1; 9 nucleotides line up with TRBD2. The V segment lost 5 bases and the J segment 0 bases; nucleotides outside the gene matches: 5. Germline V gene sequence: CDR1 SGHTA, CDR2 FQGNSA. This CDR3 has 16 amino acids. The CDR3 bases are TGTGCCAGCAGCCGCTTTAGCGGGAGCTCCTACAATGAGCAGTTCTTC. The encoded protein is CASSRFSGSSYNEQFF. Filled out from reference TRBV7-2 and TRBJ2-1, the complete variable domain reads GAGVSQSPSNKVTEKGKDVELRCDPISGHTALYWYRQSLGQGLEFLIYFQGNSAPDKSGLPSDRFSAERTGGSVSTLTIQRTQQEDSAVYLCASSRFSGSSYNEQFFGPGTRLTVL.

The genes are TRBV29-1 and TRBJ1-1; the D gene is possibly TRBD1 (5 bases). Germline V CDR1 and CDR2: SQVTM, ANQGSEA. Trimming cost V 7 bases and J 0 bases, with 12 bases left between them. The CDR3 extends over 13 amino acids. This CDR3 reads CSAALGVNTEAFF. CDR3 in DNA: TGCAGCGCCGCCCTAGGGGTGAACACTGAAGCTTTCTTT.

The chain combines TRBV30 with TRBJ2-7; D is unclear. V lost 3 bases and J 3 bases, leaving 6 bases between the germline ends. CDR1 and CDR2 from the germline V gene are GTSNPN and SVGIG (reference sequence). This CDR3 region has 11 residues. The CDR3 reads CAWSEVYEQYF. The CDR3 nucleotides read TGTGCCTGGAGCGAGGTCTACGAGCAGTACTTC. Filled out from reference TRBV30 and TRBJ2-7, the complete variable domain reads SQTIHQWPATLVQPVGSPLSLECTVEGTSNPNLYWYRQAAGRGLQLLFYSVGIGQISSEVPQNLSASRPQDRQFILSSKKLLLSDSGFYLCAWSEVYEQYFGPGTRLTVT.

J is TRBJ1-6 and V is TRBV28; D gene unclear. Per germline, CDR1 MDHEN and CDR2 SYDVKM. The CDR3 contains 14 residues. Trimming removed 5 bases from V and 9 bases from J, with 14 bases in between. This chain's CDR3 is CASSRSVSFSPLHF. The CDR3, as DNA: TGTGCCAGCAGTCGGAGTGTTTCTTTTTCACCCCTCCACTTT.

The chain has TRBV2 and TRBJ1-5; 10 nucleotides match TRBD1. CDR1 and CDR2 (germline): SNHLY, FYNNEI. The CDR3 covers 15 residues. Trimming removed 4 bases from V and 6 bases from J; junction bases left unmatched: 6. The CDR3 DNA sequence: TGTGCCAGCAGTGGTGTGACAGGGGGCAGTCAGCCCCAGCATTTT. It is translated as CASSGVTGGSQPQHF.

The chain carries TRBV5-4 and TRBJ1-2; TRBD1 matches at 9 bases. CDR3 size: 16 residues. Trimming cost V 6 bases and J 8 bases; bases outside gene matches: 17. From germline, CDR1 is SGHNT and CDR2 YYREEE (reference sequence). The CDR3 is CASTSGDRAVKGGYTF. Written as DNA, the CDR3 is TGTGCCAGCACCTCGGGGGACAGGGCGGTAAAGGGCGGCTACACCTTC.